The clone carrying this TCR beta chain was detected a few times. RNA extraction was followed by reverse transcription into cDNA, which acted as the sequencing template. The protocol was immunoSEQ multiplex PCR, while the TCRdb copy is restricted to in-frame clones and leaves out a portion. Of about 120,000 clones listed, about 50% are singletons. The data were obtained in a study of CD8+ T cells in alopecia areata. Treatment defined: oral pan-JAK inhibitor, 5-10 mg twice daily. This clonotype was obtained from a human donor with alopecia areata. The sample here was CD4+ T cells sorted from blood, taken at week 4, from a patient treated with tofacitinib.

CDR3 in amino acids: CASSESGSTDTQYF. CDR3 in DNA: TGTGCCAGCAGTGAATCGGGGAGCACAGATACGCAGTATTTT. This chain joins TRBV2 and TRBJ2-3; maybe TRBD2 (5 bases). The V gene lost 2 bases and the J gene lost 0 bases, with 6 bases spanning the gap. This CDR3 contains 14 residues. Germline V CDR1 and CDR2: SNHLY, FYNNEI.